Following are 19 T cell receptor beta chains from one sample sequenced in a study of blood T cell repertoires in COVID-19. Measured with immunoSEQ multiplex PCR; TCRdb has only the in-frame clones, and not every one. The sample includes over 20,000 clones, about 91% of them seen just once. Material: peripheral blood. Receptor source: a man aged 70 or older with active COVID-19.

The genes are TRBV4-2 and TRBJ2-6; 8 bases are shared with TRBD2. Germline loops: CDR1 LGHNA, CDR2 YNFKEQ. The CDR3 consists of 18 residues. Germline trimming cut 0 bases from V and 2 bases from J; bases unmatched to any gene: 6. As DNA, the CDR3 is TGTGCCAGCAGCCAAGAATCACGGGGGGGAACTGGGGCCAACGTCCTGACTTTC. It encodes CASSQESRGGTGANVLTF.

J is TRBJ2-7 and V is TRBV3-1 (or the pseudogene TRBV3-2), with 10 bases fitting TRBD1. Looked up from germline, CDR1 is LGHDT and CDR2 is YNNKEL (reference sequence). J gave up 7 bases and V 6 bases, and 6 bases lay outside the gene matches. This CDR3 is built from 13 residues. In nucleotides, the CDR3 is TGTGCCAGCAGAGGGACAGGGGTGGGGGAGCAGTACTTC. Residues: CASRGTGVGEQYF.

The chain combines TRBV30 with TRBJ1-4, with D maybe TRBD1 (5 bases). This CDR3 has 13 residues. Trimming pared 5 bases from V and 6 bases from J, leaving 13 bases between. Looked up from germline, CDR1 is GTSNPN and CDR2 is SVGIG (reference sequence). The CDR3 sequence: CAWGAPGDEKLFF. The CDR3 coding sequence is TGTGCCTGGGGGGCGCCCGGGGATGAAAAACTGTTTTTT.

The chain links TRBV5-4 to TRBJ2-1; 7 bases align to TRBD1. CDR1 and CDR2 from the germline V gene are SGHNT and YYREEE (reference sequence). The CDR3 has 13 residues. Germline trimming cut 4 bases from V and 8 bases from J; bases unmatched to any gene: 6. This CDR3 is CASSKTGTHEQFF. In DNA form, the CDR3 reads TGTGCCAGCAGCAAGACAGGGACGCATGAGCAGTTCTTC. The full variable domain, rest sourced from reference TRBV5-4 and TRBJ2-1, is ETGVTQSPTHLIKTRGQQVTLRCSSQSGHNTVSWYQQALGQGPQFIFQYYREEENGRGNFPPRFSGLQFPNYSSELNVNALELDDSALYLCASSKTGTHEQFFGPGTRLTVL.

The chain combines TRBV19 with TRBJ2-5; TRBD1 matches at 12 bases. V shed 4 bases, J shed 3 bases, and the junction held 6 bases outside the gene matches. The CDR3 has 16 amino acids. Germline V lookup: CDR1 LNHDA, CDR2 SQIVND (reference sequence). CDR3: CASSTWGQGAEETQYF. CDR3 nucleotides: TGTGCCAGTAGTACTTGGGGACAGGGGGCCGAAGAGACCCAGTACTTC.

This chain links TRBV4-1 with TRBJ1-4, with TRBD1 matching 7 bases. The CDR3 runs to 14 residues. The trim removed 4 bases at V and 4 bases at J, leaving 3 bases unmatched. Germline lookup yields CDR1 MGHRA and CDR2 YSYEKL. CDR3 loop: CASSLRDSNEKLFF. In DNA, the CDR3 is TGCGCCAGCAGCCTCCGGGACAGTAATGAAAAACTGTTTTTT.

The chain uses TRBV20-1 and TRBJ2-7; 10 nucleotides match TRBD2. With 3 bases clipped from V and 6 bases from J, the junction kept 11 bases outside the gene matches. This CDR3 is built from 15 residues. Germline lookup yields CDR1 DFQATT and CDR2 SNEGSKA (reference sequence). This CDR3 is CSASEASGRRVEQYF. The CDR3, as DNA: TGCAGTGCTAGTGAGGCTAGCGGGAGAAGGGTCGAGCAGTACTTC.

The V call is TRBV7-9, the J call TRBJ2-1; TRBD2 matches 9 bases. Trimming removed 3 bases from V and 10 bases from J; junction bases left unmatched: 10. The CDR3 loop spans 15 amino acids. The germline CDR1 and CDR2 sequences are SEHNR and FQNEAQ (reference sequence). CDR3 sequence (DNA): TGTGCCAGCAGCTTTATCCTAGCGGGGCTACACGAGCAGTTCTTC. Encoded protein: CASSFILAGLHEQFF.

This clone was seen only once. CDR3 amino acids: CASSLWGATDTQYF. CDR3 sequence (DNA): TGTGCCAGCAGTTTATGGGGAGCCACAGATACGCAGTATTTT. This chain joins TRBV27 and TRBJ2-3, with D tentatively TRBD2 (5 bases). In germline, CDR1 is MNHEY, CDR2 SMNVEV (reference sequence). V dropped 1 base and J dropped 2 bases, with 7 bases sitting between them. The CDR3 contains 14 residues.

This clone was recorded only once. V gene TRBV7-7 combines with J gene TRBJ2-1; 12 positions match TRBD2. Germline CDR1 SSHAT, CDR2 FNYEAQ (reference sequence). V dropped 5 bases and J dropped 5; count of bases not matched to a gene: 4. The CDR3 has 15 residues. CDR3 sequence reads: CASSDGLAGNNEQFF. In nucleotides, the CDR3 is TGTGCCAGCAGCGATGGACTAGCGGGGAACAATGAGCAGTTCTTC.

This chain joins TRBV9 and TRBJ1-3, with a weak D call TRBD1 (6 bases). The V end lost 0 bases, the J end lost 0 bases, and 10 bases lay between the germline ends. The CDR3 is 16 amino acids. Germline CDR1 SGDLS, CDR2 YYNGEE. The CDR3 DNA sequence: TGTGCCAGCAGCGTAGGCGACAGGTCCTCTGGAAACACCATATATTTT. Translation: CASSVGDRSSGNTIYF.

The V call is TRBV5-1, the J call TRBJ2-5, with 8 bases matching TRBD2. CDR1 and CDR2 (germline): SGHRS, YFSETQ. The length of the CDR3 is 14 residues. Trimming removed 0 bases from V and 5 bases from J; junction bases left unmatched: 3. CDR3 in DNA: TGCGCCAGCAGCTTGGCCGGGGGGGAGGAGACCCAGTACTTC. Residues: CASSLAGGEETQYF.

The sample holds a few counts of this clone. The chain has TRBV28 and TRBJ1-1; a weak D match, TRBD1 (5 bases). The CDR3 has 13 residues. With 7 bases removed from V and 1 base from J, the gap between germline ends came to 10 bases. Germline lookup yields CDR1 MDHEN and CDR2 SYDVKM. The CDR3 loop is CASMSRENTEAFF. CDR3 DNA sequence: TGTGCCAGCATGAGCAGGGAGAACACTGAAGCTTTCTTT.

This rearrangement joins TRBV2 to TRBJ2-7, with D perhaps matching TRBD2 (5 bases). The V and J ends lost 2 bases and 7 bases respectively, with 12 bases between them. The CDR3 contains 13 residues. Germline CDR1 SNHLY, CDR2 FYNNEI. CDR3 in DNA: TGTGCCAGCAGTGAATTTGACTACGGTGAGCAGTACTTC. Its protein is CASSEFDYGEQYF.

The CDR3 DNA sequence: TGTGCCAGCAGCGCCTATACGGACTTGCCCGGGGAGCTGTTTTTT. As protein: CASSAYTDLPGELFF. V and J are TRBV7-9 and TRBJ2-2; perhaps TRBD2 as D (5 bases). CDR3 length: 15 residues. The ends were cut back, 5 bases at V and 6 bases at J, with 16 bases in the middle. Germline CDR1 and CDR2: SEHNR and FQNEAQ (reference sequence).

The chain recombines TRBV5-4 with TRBJ1-2, with D uncertain. Germline values: CDR1 SGHNT, CDR2 YYREEE (reference sequence). The V and J ends lost 4 bases and 2 bases respectively, with 9 bases between them. The CDR3 has 13 amino acids. CDR3 loop: CASSPDANYGYTF. In DNA form, the CDR3 reads TGTGCCAGCAGCCCAGATGCAAACTATGGCTACACCTTC.

The chain couples TRBV30 to TRBJ1-5, with D uncertain. The CDR3 has 13 amino acids. The germline V and J ends were trimmed by 2 bases and 4 bases, with 9 bases remaining between them. Germline assignment: CDR1 GTSNPN and CDR2 SVGIG (reference sequence). The CDR3 loop reads CAWSSRKNQPQHF. CDR3 coding DNA: TGTGCCTGGAGTTCCAGGAAAAATCAGCCCCAGCATTTT. The complete variable domain, with remaining parts taken from reference TRBV30 and TRBJ1-5, reads SQTIHQWPATLVQPVGSPLSLECTVEGTSNPNLYWYRQAAGRGLQLLFYSVGIGQISSEVPQNLSASRPQDRQFILSSKKLLLSDSGFYLCAWSSRKNQPQHFGDGTRLSIL.

This chain links TRBV3-1 (or the pseudogene TRBV3-2) with TRBJ2-1; TRBD2 matches at 11 bases. The CDR3 consists of 13 residues. The junction had 2 bases not matched to a gene; V was cut back by 3 bases and J by 10 bases. CDR1 is LGHDT and CDR2 is YNNKEL in the germline V gene (reference sequence). This CDR3 is CASSQGLAEEQFF. For the CDR3, the DNA is TGTGCCAGCAGCCAGGGACTAGCGGAAGAGCAGTTCTTC.

J is TRBJ2-1 and V is TRBV11-2; the D gene is possibly TRBD2 (5 bases). CDR3 length: 16 residues. V was trimmed by 4 bases and J by 2 bases, leaving 15 bases between them. Germline loops: CDR1 SGHAT, CDR2 FQNNGV. CDR3: CASSSRTSRTYNEQFF. CDR3 bases: TGTGCCAGCAGCTCGAGGACTTCCCGAACCTACAATGAGCAGTTCTTC.